A single sample gave rise to the 21 T cell receptor beta chains below, sequenced in a study of cytomegalovirus exposure and HLA in healthy donors. The PCR had 60 Vbeta and 13 Jbeta primers. Assay used: immunoSEQ multiplex PCR; TCRdb lists only in-frame clones, some missing. The sample yields about 130,000 clones, around 80% seen once. The sequenced sample was PBMCs. These receptors came from a young man in good health and CMV-seronegative.

The V and J genes are TRBV9 and TRBJ1-2, with D tentatively TRBD1 (5 bases). Germline V gene lookup returns CDR1 SGDLS and CDR2 YYNGEE. Trimming shortened V by 0 bases and J by 5 bases, and 14 bases separated the two germline ends. The CDR3 is 15 amino acids. The CDR3 region has the DNA TGTGCCAGCAGCGTAGCCGATGGGCACAGGTATGGCTACACCTTC. This translates into CASSVADGHRYGYTF.

The chain is built from TRBV15 and TRBJ1-4; 7 bases map to TRBD1. V was clipped by 8 bases and J by 0 bases; unmatched bases: 3. Germline CDR1 is LNHNV and CDR2 is YYDKDF (reference sequence). The CDR3 contains 14 residues. The CDR3, as DNA: TGTGCCACCTCGAGGGGGCCAACTAATGAAAAACTGTTTTTT. Translating it yields CATSRGPTNEKLFF.

The genes are TRBV7-9 and TRBJ2-7; 14 bases match TRBD2. CDR3 length equals 16 residues. Losses at the gene ends were 5 bases for V and 4 bases for J; bases not matched to a gene: 7. CDR1 is SEHNR and CDR2 is FQNEAQ in the germline V gene (reference sequence). The CDR3 sequence: CASSRLAGGPRYEQYV. DNA of the CDR3: TGTGCCAGCAGCAGACTAGCGGGAGGGCCTCGATACGAGCAGTACGTC.

The chain combines TRBV7-9 with TRBJ1-3; D not resolved. Germline CDR1 is SEHNR and CDR2 is FQNEAQ (reference sequence). The CDR3 extends over 14 amino acids. V was pared by 5 bases and J by 0 bases, with 8 bases between. DNA of the CDR3: TGTGCCAGCAGCCCGGTTATCTCTGGAAACACCATATATTTT. Translating gives CASSPVISGNTIYF. Full variable domain (remainder filled in from reference TRBV7-9 and TRBJ1-3): DTGVSQNPRHKITKRGQNVTFRCDPISEHNRLYWYRQTLGQGPEFLTYFQNEAQLEKSRLLSDRFSAERPKGSFSTLEIQRTEQGDSAMYLCASSPVISGNTIYFGEGSWLTVV.

This clone came up once. The V and J genes are TRBV19 and TRBJ2-5, with D perhaps matching TRBD1 (6 bases). The J call may be faulty, since TRBJ2-7 better matches the DNA end. Germline V gives CDR1 LNHDA, CDR2 SQIVND (reference sequence). The CDR3 length is 16 residues. The CDR3 reads CASSIMHAGEDYEQYF. The CDR3 region has the DNA TGTGCCAGTAGTATAATGCATGCAGGGGAAGACTACGAGCAGTACTTC.

Only one count was recorded for this clone. The V gene is TRBV19, the J gene TRBJ1-5; D unclear. The germline CDR1 and CDR2 sequences are LNHDA and SQIVND (reference sequence). This CDR3 spans 15 amino acids. The ends were cut back, 3 bases at V and 4 bases at J, with 13 bases in the middle. In DNA form, the CDR3 reads TGTGCCAGTAGTATCGGGAAGGCGGGGAATCAGCCCCAGCATTTT. Translating gives CASSIGKAGNQPQHF. The full variable domain, with the rest looked up from reference TRBV19 and TRBJ1-5, is DGGITQSPKYLFRKEGQNVTLSCEQNLNHDAMYWYRQDPGQGLRLIYYSQIVNDFQKGDIAEGYSVSREKKESFPLTVTSAQKNPTAFYLCASSIGKAGNQPQHFGDGTRLSIL.

This chain uses TRBV27 with TRBJ2-3, with TRBD2 identical over 12 bases. Germline CDR1 is MNHEY and CDR2 is SMNVEV (reference sequence). The CDR3 spans 19 residues. Unmatched junction bases numbered 18, after V lost 6 bases and J lost 5 bases. The CDR3 region is CASSKKPPGLAGRVDTQYF. CDR3 bases: TGTGCCAGCAGCAAAAAGCCGCCCGGACTAGCGGGAAGGGTAGATACGCAGTATTTT.

The chain links TRBV19 to TRBJ2-7, with 10 bases that match TRBD1. Losses at the gene ends were 5 bases for V and 2 bases for J; bases not matched to a gene: 6. CDR1 and CDR2 from the germline V gene are LNHDA and SQIVND (reference sequence). The length of the CDR3 is 15 residues. The CDR3 loop reads CASSPRGQGAYEQYV. In DNA form, the CDR3 reads TGTGCCAGTAGTCCCCGCGGACAGGGGGCCTACGAGCAGTACGTC.

The gene calls are TRBV19 and TRBJ1-2; 10 bases are a match to TRBD1. Germline CDR1 LNHDA, CDR2 SQIVND (reference sequence). The V and J ends lost 7 bases and 2 bases, in that order; junction bases with no gene match: 7. The CDR3 extends over 15 amino acids. In DNA form, the CDR3 reads TGTGCCAGTATTCCCCGGGACAGGGGAAACTATGGCTACACCTTC. This sequence encodes CASIPRDRGNYGYTF.

This rearrangement joins TRBV12-5 to TRBJ1-3; 8 positions match TRBD1. Trimming took 1 base from V and 0 from J; bases not matched to a gene: 2. Germline values: CDR1 LGHNT, CDR2 FRNRAP. CDR3 length: 16 amino acids. The CDR3 coding sequence is TGTGCTAGTGGTTTGGGACAGGGGATCTCTGGAAACACCATATATTTT. The encoded protein is CASGLGQGISGNTIYF.

This clone was recorded only once. V is TRBV10-3 and J is TRBJ2-2, with TRBD1 matching over 7 bases. Germline CDR1 is ENHRY and CDR2 is SYGVKD. CDR3 length: 17 amino acids. Trimming at V came to 3 bases and at J to 1 base, leaving 8 bases not matched to a gene. The DNA for the CDR3 is TGTGCCATCAGTGACCTCACAGGGGTCGGGAACACCGGGGAGCTGTTTTTT. This gives the protein CAISDLTGVGNTGELFF.

The V and J genes are TRBV9 and TRBJ2-7, with TRBD2 matching over 7 bases. V shed 0 bases and J 1 base; nucleotides not matched to a gene: 7. The V gene's germline CDR1 is SGDLS and CDR2 YYNGEE. The CDR3 is 16 amino acids. CDR3 DNA: TGTGCCAGCAGCGTAGAGTGGACTAGTGGATCCTACGAGCAGTACTTC. Its protein product is CASSVEWTSGSYEQYF.

This chain connects TRBV11-3 to TRBJ2-1; the D gene is possibly TRBD1 (5 bases). Germline V CDR1 and CDR2: SGHNT, YENEEA. V lost 3 bases and J lost 6, with 15 bases in between. This CDR3 spans 15 amino acids. The CDR3 here is CASSFGRRVSNEQFF. The CDR3 DNA reads as TGTGCCAGCAGCTTTGGGCGCAGGGTAAGCAATGAGCAGTTCTTC.

The CDR3 protein is CSVDYTGSAAFF. CDR3 DNA sequence: TGCAGCGTTGATTATACAGGGTCGGCAGCTTTCTTT. This sequence joins TRBV29-1 and TRBJ1-1, with D perhaps TRBD1 (6 bases). Trimming left V 3 bases short and J 10 bases short, with 15 bases between. Germline CDR1 SQVTM, CDR2 ANQGSEA. This CDR3 region has 12 residues. The full variable domain, its missing parts supplied by reference TRBV29-1 and TRBJ1-1, is SAVISQKPSRDICQRGTSLTIQCQVDSQVTMMFWYRQQPGQSLTLIATANQGSEATYESGFVIDKFPISRPNLTFSTLTVSNMSPEDSSIYLCSVDYTGSAAFFGQGTRLTVV.

This chain's CDR3 is CAWSYSYNEQFF. CDR3 sequence (DNA): TGTGCCTGGAGCTACTCCTACAATGAGCAGTTCTTC. The chain is built from TRBV30 and TRBJ2-1; D gene ambiguous. The CDR3 contains 12 residues. Trimming removed 3 bases from V and 0 bases from J, with 3 bases in between. Germline-derived CDR1 and CDR2 are GTSNPN and SVGIG (reference sequence).

V and J are TRBV28 and TRBJ1-5; possible D gene TRBD1, 5 bases. CDR3 size: 16 residues. V lost 5 bases and J lost 6, with 20 bases in between. CDR1 and CDR2 (germline): MDHEN, SYDVKM. CDR3 amino acids: CASSPLPGPQGQPQHF. The DNA of the CDR3 is TGTGCCAGCAGTCCCTTACCGGGCCCCCAGGGTCAGCCCCAGCATTTT.

The chain carries TRBV19 and TRBJ2-2; 12 bases map to TRBD1. Trimming took 5 bases from V and 6 from J; bases not matched to a gene: 13. CDR3 length equals 18 residues. CDR1 is LNHDA, CDR2 SQIVND, per germline (reference sequence). The DNA of the CDR3 is TGTGCCAGTAGTCCTGACAGCCGGGACAGGGGGCCGCCCGGGGAGCTGTTTTTT. It translates to CASSPDSRDRGPPGELFF.

V and J are TRBV9 and TRBJ1-2; perhaps TRBD1 as D (6 bases). The V end was cut by 3 bases, the J end by 6 bases, with 15 bases between. This CDR3 has 14 amino acids. Germline CDR1 reads SGDLS; CDR2 reads YYNGEE. Here the CDR3 DNA reads TGTGCCAGCAGCGCCCAACAGGGCGCCCATGGCTACACCTTC. This codes for CASSAQQGAHGYTF.

This clone was seen a few times. The CDR3 protein is CSVMPRNTEAFF. The DNA for the CDR3 is TGCAGCGTTATGCCTAGGAACACTGAAGCTTTCTTT. V usage is TRBV29-1 and J usage is TRBJ1-1, with unresolved D. Trimming stripped 5 bases from V and 1 base from J, with 8 bases between. The CDR3 length is 12 residues. CDR1 and CDR2 (germline): SQVTM, ANQGSEA.

This clone was observed a single time. This chain joins TRBV27 and TRBJ2-6; TRBD1 aligns across 7 bases. CDR1 is MNHEY and CDR2 is SMNVEV in the germline V gene (reference sequence). V lost 5 bases, J lost 2 bases, and 6 bases stayed unmatched. This CDR3 region has 16 residues. CDR3 bases: TGTGCCAGCAGTCAATCGACAGGGACTGGGGCCAACGTCCTGACTTTC. The encoded protein is CASSQSTGTGANVLTF.

Comments on this clone: Different DNA sequences within this sample yield the same CDR3. This chain uses TRBV5-1 with TRBJ1-1, with D tentatively TRBD1 (5 bases). Germline V gene sequence: CDR1 SGHRS, CDR2 YFSETQ. V gave up 0 bases and J gave up 0 bases, with 9 bases separating them. The CDR3 contains 15 residues. The CDR3, as DNA: TGCGCCAGCAGCTTGGCCGCAGGGATGAACACTGAAGCTTTCTTT. Protein: CASSLAAGMNTEAFF.